This TCR beta chain was profiled in a study of shared clonotypes between healthy human individuals. Study in general: Serving as donors were two women and three men, whose ages spanned 18 to 49. Study observations and caveats: Non-shared clonotypes displayed generation probabilities falling below those of clonotypes present in all four donors. Represented genetic and exposure-history diversity was restricted by having few donors.

The germline V gene encodes CDR1 SGHAT and CDR2 FQDESV (reference sequence). The CDR3 is 15 residues long. V shed 6 bases, J shed 3 bases, and the junction held 10 bases outside the gene matches. Naive CD8 cells lacked CD45RO, underwent positive selection for CCR7 and left out terminally differentiated effector memory CD45RA+ cells. In the case of this clone: Its specificity is unknown.

When replicate PCRs were run on sorted subsets, they used approximately 210 ng DNA, about 31,000 T cell genomes. Profiling relied on immunoSEQ multiplex PCR, and the TCRdb table lists in-frame clones only, not all of them. Found here are 1.5 million to 2.5 million clones, around 96% of them singletons; the top ten hold 1% to 1.5%. The V gene is TRBV11-1, the J gene TRBJ2-7; 8 positions agree with TRBD1. Sequencing was performed on naive CD8+ T cells sorted from blood. The TCR was taken from a man younger than 30 in good health. CDR3 amino acids: CASRPTVQGDYEQYF. As DNA, the CDR3 is TGTGCCAGCAGACCAACCGTACAGGGGGACTACGAGCAGTACTTC.